This T cell receptor (beta chain) was found in a study of human T cells and chemical hapten exposure. Attachment of unique molecular identifiers to individual cDNA molecules was performed in the library. TCRdb independently ran MiXCR on the RACE reads; one entry per CDR3 protein. The sample includes more than 300,000 distinct CDR3 sequences, around 5% of them seen just once. Looked up from germline, CDR1 is SGHRS and CDR2 is YFSETQ. V lost 1 base to trimming and J lost 0 bases, with 7 bases between them. The CDR3 runs to 14 residues. The sample's time point: pre-sensitization, week 0. Treatment: therapeutic diphenylcyclopropenone sensitization with weekly scalp DPC. The study enrolled 18 to 70-year-old alopecia patients suitable for DPC. Study conclusions and caveats: Expanded TCRs made up significantly more big CDR3 similarity clusters than controls did. Among TCRs, those above 1 in 1000 frequency were unaffected by DPC sensitization.

This clonotype has just a few counts. Its antigen is unidentified. The chain employs TRBV5-1 and TRBJ1-2; D unresolved. The source of this sequence is a woman aged 18-29 years with alopecia areata. Some clones in this sample may be carry-over from other donors' samples. The source was whole blood, collected in connection with sensitization to the hapten diphenylcyclopropenone (DPC). Here the CDR3 reads CASSLLEANYGYTF. CDR3 nucleotides: TGCGCCAGCAGCTTGTTAGAAGCTAACTATGGCTACACCTTC. Variable domain in full (rest from reference TRBV5-1 and TRBJ1-2): KAGVTQTPRYLIKTRGQQVTLSCSPISGHRSVSWYQQTPGQGLQFLFEYFSETQRNKGNFPGRFSGRQFSNSRSEMNVSTLELGDSALYLCASSLLEANYGYTFGSGTRLTVV.